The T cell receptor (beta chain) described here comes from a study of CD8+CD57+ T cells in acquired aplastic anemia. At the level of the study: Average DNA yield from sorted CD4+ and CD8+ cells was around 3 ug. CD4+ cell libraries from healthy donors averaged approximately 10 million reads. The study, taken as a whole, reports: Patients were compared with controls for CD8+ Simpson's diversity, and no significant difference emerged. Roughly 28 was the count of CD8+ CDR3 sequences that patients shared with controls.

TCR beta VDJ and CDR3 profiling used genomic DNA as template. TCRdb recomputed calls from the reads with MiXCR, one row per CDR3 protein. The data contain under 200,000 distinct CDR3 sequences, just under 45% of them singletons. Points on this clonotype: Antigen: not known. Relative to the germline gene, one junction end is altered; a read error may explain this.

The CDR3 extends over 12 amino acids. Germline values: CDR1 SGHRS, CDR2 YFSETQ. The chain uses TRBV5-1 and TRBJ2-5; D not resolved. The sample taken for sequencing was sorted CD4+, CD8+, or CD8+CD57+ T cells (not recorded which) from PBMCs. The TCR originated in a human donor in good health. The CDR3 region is CASSVFQETQYF. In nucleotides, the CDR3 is TGTGCCAGCAGCGTATTCCAAGAGACCCAGTACTTC.